Listed below are T cell receptor beta chains from one sample, sequenced in a study of CD8+ T cells in alopecia areata. Assay: immunoSEQ multiplex PCR; the TCRdb copy retains only in-frame clones and omits some. This sample has roughly 120,000 clones; over 60% occur once, and the top ten carry approximately 3%. Sequenced: CD4+ T cells sorted from blood. These receptors were obtained from a human donor in good health. CDR3s include the opening cysteine and the closing phenylalanine or tryptophan. A D gene is named only where the DNA matches it firmly. Size tells how often a clone was seen (once, few, many) or the class of an expanded clone, and some rows leave it out.

clone_size: NA; d_call: NA; v_call: TRBV6-5; j_call: TRBJ1-1; cdr3_nt: TGTGCCAGCAGTTTAACCTCAGGAGGGAAGAACACTGAAGCTTTCTTT; cdr3_aa: CASSLTSGGKNTEAFF
clone_size: few; d_call: TRBD1; v_call: TRBV11-1; j_call: TRBJ1-6; cdr3_nt: TGTGCCAGCAGCCTACGGACAGGGAGATTGGATTCACCCCTCCACTTT; cdr3_aa: CASSLRTGRLDSPLHF
clone_size: NA; d_call: NA; v_call: TRBV29-1; j_call: TRBJ1-1; cdr3_nt: TGCAGCGTTGAAAACCCGAAGGGTAAAAAGACTGAAGCTTTCTTT; cdr3_aa: CSVENPKGKKTEAFF
clone_size: NA; d_call: TRBD1; v_call: TRBV19; j_call: TRBJ1-2; cdr3_nt: TGTGCCAGTAGGGAGCAGGGGGATCCGAACTATGGCTACACCTTC; cdr3_aa: CASREQGDPNYGYTF
clone_size: NA; d_call: NA; v_call: TRBV4-1; j_call: TRBJ2-5; cdr3_nt: TGCGCCAGCAGCCCCCTTAGGGGGGGACAAGAGACCCAGTACTTC; cdr3_aa: CASSPLRGGQETQYF
clone_size: NA; d_call: NA; v_call: TRBV7-9; j_call: TRBJ1-5; cdr3_nt: TGTGCCAGCAGCCTGAATGCCGGCCCGGGTAATCAGCCCCAGCATTTT; cdr3_aa: CASSLNAGPGNQPQHF
clone_size: NA; d_call: NA; v_call: TRBV6-4; j_call: TRBJ2-7; cdr3_nt: TGTGCCAGCAAAACAGAAACCTACGAGCAGTACTTC; cdr3_aa: CASKTETYEQYF
clone_size: few; d_call: NA; v_call: TRBV4-1; j_call: TRBJ2-5; cdr3_nt: TGCGCCAGCAGCCAAGCGGGTCGTCCAGAGACCCAGTACTTC; cdr3_aa: CASSQAGRPETQYF
clone_size: NA; d_call: TRBD1; v_call: TRBV7-9; j_call: TRBJ2-2; cdr3_nt: TGTGCCAGCAGCCCAAGACAGGGCGGGAACACCGGGGAGCTGTTTTTT; cdr3_aa: CASSPRQGGNTGELFF
clone_size: NA; d_call: TRBD1; v_call: TRBV30; j_call: TRBJ2-7; cdr3_nt: TGTGCCTGGAGAAAGGGGACAGACCGCGAGCAGTACTTC; cdr3_aa: CAWRKGTDREQYF
clone_size: NA; d_call: NA; v_call: TRBV29-1; j_call: TRBJ2-1; cdr3_nt: TGCAGCGTAGAGCGGTTAGGGGCCCTTAACTCCTACAATGAGCAGTTCTTC; cdr3_aa: CSVERLGALNSYNEQFF
clone_size: NA; d_call: NA; v_call: TRBV30; j_call: TRBJ2-7; cdr3_nt: TGTGCCTGGAGTGTCGGCGGATACTTCTACGAGCAGTACTTC; cdr3_aa: CAWSVGGYFYEQYF
clone_size: few; d_call: NA; v_call: TRBV29-1; j_call: TRBJ2-3; cdr3_nt: TGCAGCGTTGAAGCGGAGAACACTTATACGCAGTATTTT; cdr3_aa: CSVEAENTYTQYF
clone_size: NA; d_call: TRBD2; v_call: TRBV6-5; j_call: TRBJ2-3; cdr3_nt: TGTGCCAGCAGGAGGATTAGCGGGGGACTCGATACGCAGTATTTT; cdr3_aa: CASRRISGGLDTQYF
clone_size: NA; d_call: TRBD2; v_call: TRBV4-1; j_call: TRBJ2-7; cdr3_nt: TGCGCCAGCAGCCAAGATCTTGGGGCTAGCGGGGGTGTGATCTCCTACGAGCAGTACTTC; cdr3_aa: CASSQDLGASGGVISYEQYF
clone_size: NA; d_call: NA; v_call: TRBV6-5; j_call: TRBJ2-7; cdr3_nt: TGTGCCAGCACCCGGGGAAACGGTTACGAGCAGTACTTC; cdr3_aa: CASTRGNGYEQYF
clone_size: NA; d_call: NA; v_call: TRBV29-1; j_call: TRBJ2-7; cdr3_nt: TGCAGCGTTGAGGTAGGGGCTTACGACGAGCAGTACTTC; cdr3_aa: CSVEVGAYDEQYF
clone_size: NA; d_call: TRBD1; v_call: TRBV5-1; j_call: TRBJ2-7; cdr3_nt: TGCGCCAGCAGCTTGGGGACAGGGTACGACGAGCAGTACTTC; cdr3_aa: CASSLGTGYDEQYF
clone_size: NA; d_call: NA; v_call: TRBV2; j_call: TRBJ2-5; cdr3_nt: TGTGCCAGCAGTGAAATGGGGCTACCCAGGCAAGAGACCCAGTACTTC; cdr3_aa: CASSEMGLPRQETQYF
clone_size: NA; d_call: TRBD1; v_call: TRBV12-5; j_call: TRBJ1-6; cdr3_nt: TGTGCTAGTGGTACAGGGGCGAATTCACCCCTCCACTTT; cdr3_aa: CASGTGANSPLHF
clone_size: NA; d_call: NA; v_call: TRBV30; j_call: TRBJ2-6; cdr3_nt: TGTGCCTGGTTCCAGGGACACTTGGTCTCTGGGGCCAACGTCCTGACTTTC; cdr3_aa: CAWFQGHLVSGANVLTF
clone_size: NA; d_call: NA; v_call: TRBV29-1; j_call: TRBJ1-1; cdr3_nt: TGCAGCGTTGGGGCCTTAGCGAACACTGAAGCTTTCTTT; cdr3_aa: CSVGALANTEAFF
clone_size: few; d_call: NA; v_call: TRBV15; j_call: TRBJ2-1; cdr3_nt: TGTGCCACCAGGCTACGGGGGGAGCAGTTCTTC; cdr3_aa: CATRLRGEQFF
clone_size: NA; d_call: TRBD2; v_call: TRBV4-1; j_call: TRBJ2-5; cdr3_nt: TGCGCCAGCAGCCAGATGGGACTAGCGAGTGAGACCCAGTACTTC; cdr3_aa: CASSQMGLASETQYF
clone_size: NA; d_call: NA; v_call: TRBV29-1; j_call: TRBJ2-1; cdr3_nt: TGCAGCGTGACAAAGAACCTGGGGGTGCCCAATGAGCAGTTCTTC; cdr3_aa: CSVTKNLGVPNEQFF
clone_size: few; d_call: NA; v_call: TRBV5-1; j_call: TRBJ2-1; cdr3_nt: TGCGCCAGCAGCTTGGAGGGACGGTCCTACAATGAGCAGTTCTTC; cdr3_aa: CASSLEGRSYNEQFF
clone_size: once; d_call: TRBD1; v_call: TRBV4-1; j_call: TRBJ1-5; cdr3_nt: TGCGCCAGCAGCCAAGCCCGTACAGGGGATCAGCCCCAGCATTTT; cdr3_aa: CASSQARTGDQPQHF